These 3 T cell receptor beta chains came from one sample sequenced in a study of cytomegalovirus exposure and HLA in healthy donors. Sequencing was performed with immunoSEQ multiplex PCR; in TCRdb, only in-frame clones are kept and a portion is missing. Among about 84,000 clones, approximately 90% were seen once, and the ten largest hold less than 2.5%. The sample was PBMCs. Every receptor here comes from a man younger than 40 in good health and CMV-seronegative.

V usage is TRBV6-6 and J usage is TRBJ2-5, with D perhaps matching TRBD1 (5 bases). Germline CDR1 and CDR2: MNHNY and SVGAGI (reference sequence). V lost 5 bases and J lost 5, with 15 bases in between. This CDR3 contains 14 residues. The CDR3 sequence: CASSRRDSRETQYF. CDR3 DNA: TGTGCCAGCAGTCGCAGGGATTCACGCGAGACCCAGTACTTC.

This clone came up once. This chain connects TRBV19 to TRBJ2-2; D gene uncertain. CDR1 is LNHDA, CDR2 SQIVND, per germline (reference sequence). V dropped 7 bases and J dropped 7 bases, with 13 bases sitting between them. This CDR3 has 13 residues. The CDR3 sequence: CASTPRMSGELFF. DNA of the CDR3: TGTGCCAGTACCCCGAGAATGAGCGGGGAGCTGTTTTTT.

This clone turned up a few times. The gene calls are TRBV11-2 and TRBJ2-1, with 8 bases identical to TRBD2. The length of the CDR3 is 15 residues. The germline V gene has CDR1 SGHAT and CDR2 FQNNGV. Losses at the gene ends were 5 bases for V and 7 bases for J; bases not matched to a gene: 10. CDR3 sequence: CASSPRAGAGNEQFF. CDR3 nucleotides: TGTGCCAGCAGCCCTAGAGCGGGAGCGGGAAATGAGCAGTTCTTC.